The 8 T cell receptor beta chains listed next were all sequenced from one sample in a study of cytomegalovirus exposure and HLA in healthy donors. The PCR used 60 Vbeta and 13 Jbeta primers. Using immunoSEQ multiplex PCR, the repertoire was profiled, and TCRdb retains in-frame clones only, with some absent. Among 130,000 to 150,000 clones, about 78% were seen once, and the ten largest hold about 6.5%. The sample taken for sequencing was PBMCs. The source is a man aged 35-49 years in good health and CMV-seropositive.

This clone appeared a few times. The CDR3 here is CASSESRTGGYGTDTQYF. CDR3 nucleotide sequence: TGTGCCAGTAGCGAATCTCGGACAGGGGGCTATGGCACAGATACGCAGTATTTT. The V call is TRBV19, the J call TRBJ2-3; 11 bases line up with TRBD1. J gave up 1 base and V 6 bases, and 12 bases lay outside the gene matches. CDR1 and CDR2 (germline): LNHDA, SQIVND (reference sequence). This CDR3 spans 18 amino acids.

The chain recombines TRBV18 with TRBJ1-1; D not resolved. This CDR3 comprises 14 residues. CDR1 and CDR2 from the germline V gene are KGHSH and LQKENI. V lost 3 bases, J lost 0 bases, and 8 bases lay in between. CDR3 residues: CASSPSTLNTEAFF. The CDR3, as DNA: TGTGCCAGCTCACCGAGCACTCTGAACACTGAAGCTTTCTTT.

J is TRBJ1-1 and V is TRBV7-9; 7 bases match TRBD1. Trimming took 3 bases from V and 2 from J; bases not matched to a gene: 3. Germline V lookup: CDR1 SEHNR, CDR2 FQNEAQ (reference sequence). This CDR3 has 14 residues. CDR3 DNA: TGTGCCAGCAGCTTGCGGACAGGAAACACTGAAGCTTTCTTT. It is translated as CASSLRTGNTEAFF.

This chain uses TRBV6-5 with TRBJ2-5, with TRBD1 matching over 9 bases. CDR1 and CDR2 from the germline V gene are MNHEY and SVGAGI. The CDR3 extends over 14 amino acids. Trimming took 3 bases from V and 4 from J; bases not matched to a gene: 3. CDR3 nucleotide sequence: TGTGCCAGCAGTTATAACAGGGGGCGAGAGACCCAGTACTTC. This gives the protein CASSYNRGRETQYF.

The chain is built from TRBV19 and TRBJ2-2, with D tentatively TRBD1 (6 bases). Per germline, CDR1 LNHDA and CDR2 SQIVND (reference sequence). Trimming stripped 3 bases from V and 0 bases from J, with 17 bases between. There are 18 residues in the CDR3. The CDR3 region has the DNA TGTGCCAGTAGTATTGGGCAGGGGCTCTCTTCGAACACCGGGGAGCTGTTTTTT. It yields the protein CASSIGQGLSSNTGELFF.

The CDR3 region has the DNA TGTGCCAGCAGTCCAAGTAGCCAAGAGACCCAGTACTTC. Protein: CASSPSSQETQYF. The chain carries TRBV28 and TRBJ2-5; D is ambiguous. Trimming stripped 5 bases from V and 1 base from J, with 8 bases between. From germline, CDR1 is MDHEN and CDR2 SYDVKM. This CDR3 contains 13 residues.

This chain joins TRBV11-2 and TRBJ2-1, with unresolved D. The CDR3 extends over 13 amino acids. Germline CDR1 SGHAT, CDR2 FQNNGV. V was shortened by 3 bases and J by 0 bases, with 3 bases between the two germline ends. The CDR3 here is CASSFSSYNEQFF. In DNA form, the CDR3 reads TGTGCCAGCAGCTTTAGCTCCTACAATGAGCAGTTCTTC.

The chain combines TRBV5-1 with TRBJ2-7, with D perhaps TRBD1 (6 bases). The V gene lost 4 bases and the J gene lost 0 bases, with 17 bases spanning the gap. Germline V gives CDR1 SGHRS, CDR2 YFSETQ. This CDR3 is 16 amino acids long. CDR3 region: CASSRRDTLSSYEQYF. As DNA, the CDR3 is TGCGCCAGCAGCAGACGGGACACCCTAAGCTCCTACGAGCAGTACTTC.